A single sample gave rise to the 2 T cell receptor beta chains below, sequenced in a study of OX40 agonist ivuxolimab in advanced cancers. Repertoires were generated with immunoSEQ multiplex PCR, while TCRdb's copy carries only in-frame clones and drops some. The sample holds 25,000 to 35,000 clones, about 88% seen once. Sequenced here: CD4+ or CD8+ T cells sorted from blood, sampled in a trial of the OX40 agonist ivuxolimab. The receptors here all came from an adult with an advanced solid tumor such as melanoma, head and neck, liver or kidney cancer.

V is TRBV5-1 and J is TRBJ1-1; 7 bases are a match to TRBD1. Germline lookup yields CDR1 SGHRS and CDR2 YFSETQ. V was clipped by 6 bases and J by 0 bases; unmatched bases: 5. The CDR3 spans 14 residues. The CDR3 sequence: CASTYRGMNTEAFF. CDR3 DNA sequence: TGCGCCAGCACCTACAGGGGAATGAACACTGAAGCTTTCTTT.

V gene TRBV13 combines with J gene TRBJ1-1, with no clear D. Trimming shortened V by 1 base and J by 0 bases, and 12 bases separated the two germline ends. The CDR3 length is 16 residues. Germline loops: CDR1 PRHDT, CDR2 FYEKMQ (reference sequence). CDR3 in amino acids: CASSLEIRTMNTEAFF. CDR3 sequence (DNA): TGTGCCAGCAGCTTAGAGATCCGAACCATGAACACTGAAGCTTTCTTT. Full variable domain (rest looked up from reference TRBV13 and TRBJ1-1): AAGVIQSPRHLIKEKRETATLKCYPIPRHDTVYWYQQGPGQDPQFLISFYEKMQSDKGSIPDRFSAQQFSDYHSELNMSSLELGDSALYFCASSLEIRTMNTEAFFGQGTRLTVV.